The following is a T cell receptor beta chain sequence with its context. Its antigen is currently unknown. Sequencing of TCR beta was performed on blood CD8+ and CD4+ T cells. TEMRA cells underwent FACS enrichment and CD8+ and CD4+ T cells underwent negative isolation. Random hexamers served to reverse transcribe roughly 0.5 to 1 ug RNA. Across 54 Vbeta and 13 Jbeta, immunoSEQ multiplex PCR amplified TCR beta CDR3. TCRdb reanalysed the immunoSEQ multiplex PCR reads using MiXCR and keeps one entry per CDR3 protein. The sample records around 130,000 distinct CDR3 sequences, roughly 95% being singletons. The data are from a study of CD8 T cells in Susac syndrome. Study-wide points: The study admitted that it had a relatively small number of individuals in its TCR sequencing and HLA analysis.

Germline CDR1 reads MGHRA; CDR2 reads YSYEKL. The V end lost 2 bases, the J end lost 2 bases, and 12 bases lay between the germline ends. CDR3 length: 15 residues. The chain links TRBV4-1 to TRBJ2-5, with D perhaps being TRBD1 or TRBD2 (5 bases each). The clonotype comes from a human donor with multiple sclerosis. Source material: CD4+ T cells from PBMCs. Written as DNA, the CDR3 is TGCGCCAGCAGCCAACCGGGGCTGGGACAAGAGACCCAGTACTTC. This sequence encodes CASSQPGLGQETQYF.